These 32 T cell receptor beta chains were all obtained from the same sample, sequenced in a study of blood T cell repertoires in COVID-19. Sequencing used immunoSEQ multiplex PCR; TCRdb keeps in-frame clones, though not all of them. The data hold 62,000 or so clones, with approximately 86% observed a single time. The sample comprised peripheral blood. These TCRs come from an older woman with acute or convalescent COVID-19.

This chain connects TRBV11-2 to TRBJ2-7; 7 bases fit TRBD1. The CDR3 extends over 16 amino acids. CDR1 and CDR2 from the germline V gene are SGHAT and FQNNGV. With 1 base clipped from V and 1 base from J, the junction kept 7 bases outside the gene matches. CDR3 sequence: CASSLVLGTVSYEQYF. The CDR3 region has the DNA TGTGCCAGCAGCTTAGTTCTTGGGACAGTATCCTACGAGCAGTACTTC.

V is TRBV18 and J is TRBJ1-4; 9 bases are a match to TRBD1. The V gene end was trimmed by 4 bases and the J gene end by 5 bases; junction bases not matched to a gene: 2. The V gene's germline CDR1 is KGHSH and CDR2 LQKENI. CDR3 size: 14 residues. CDR3 DNA: TGTGCCAGCTCACGGGACAGGGAAAATGAAAAACTGTTTTTT. It is translated as CASSRDRENEKLFF. The full variable domain, its missing parts supplied by reference TRBV18 and TRBJ1-4, is NAGVMQNPRHLVRRRGQEARLRCSPMKGHSHVYWYRQLPEEGLKFMVYLQKENIIDESGMPKERFSAEFPKEGPSILRIQQVVRGDSAAYFCASSRDRENEKLFFGSGTQLSVL.

The rearrangement links TRBV11-2 to TRBJ2-2; D remains unclear. CDR3 length equals 15 residues. The germline V and J ends were trimmed by 2 bases and 4 bases, with 11 bases remaining between them. Per germline, CDR1 SGHAT and CDR2 FQNNGV. CDR3 in amino acids: CASSLISGFTGELFF. For the CDR3, the DNA is TGTGCCAGCAGCTTAATCTCCGGGTTCACCGGGGAGCTGTTTTTT.

This clone was seen only a few times. This chain joins TRBV24-1 and TRBJ1-1; TRBD1 might be the D (5 bases). Germline assignment: CDR1 KGHDR and CDR2 SFDVKD. Trimming cost V 4 bases and J 6 bases, with 11 bases left between them. The CDR3 has 13 residues. The CDR3 loop reads CATSEFDSSEAFF. Written as DNA, the CDR3 is TGTGCCACCAGTGAGTTTGACAGTTCTGAAGCTTTCTTT.

This clone has more than one count but fewer than ten. The V call is TRBV3-1 (or the pseudogene TRBV3-2), the J call TRBJ2-1, with D perhaps matching TRBD1 (5 bases). The germline CDR1 and CDR2 sequences are LGHDT and YNNKEL (reference sequence). CDR3 size: 16 residues. The ends were cut back, 0 bases at V and 6 bases at J, with 15 bases in the middle. The CDR3 here is CASSQDRSGLSNEQFF. DNA of the CDR3: TGTGCCAGCAGCCAAGACCGGTCAGGGCTGTCCAATGAGCAGTTCTTC.

The CDR3 region is CATSDRTAKRDTQYF. Written as DNA, the CDR3 is TGTGCCACCAGTGATCGGACAGCGAAGCGAGATACGCAGTATTTT. This chain joins TRBV24-1 and TRBJ2-3; maybe TRBD1 (6 bases). V was shortened by 3 bases and J by 5 bases, with 14 bases between the two germline ends. CDR1 is KGHDR and CDR2 is SFDVKD in the germline V gene. The CDR3 has 15 residues.

The chain recombines TRBV6-5 with TRBJ2-7, with TRBD1 identical over 7 bases. Trimming removed 6 bases from V and 4 bases from J; junction bases left unmatched: 6. In germline, CDR1 is MNHEY, CDR2 SVGAGI. This CDR3 region has 13 residues. The CDR3 nucleotides read TGTGCCAGCAGGAGGACAGGAGTTTACGAGCAGTACTTC. Translation: CASRRTGVYEQYF.

This CDR3 reads CASSLAGQGSTEAFF. The CDR3 DNA is TGCGCCAGCAGCTTGGCTGGACAGGGAAGCACTGAAGCTTTCTTT. The V call is TRBV5-1, the J call TRBJ1-1, with 8 bases matching TRBD1. The CDR3 has 15 amino acids. With 0 bases clipped from V and 4 bases from J, the junction kept 5 bases outside the gene matches. The germline gives CDR1 SGHRS, CDR2 YFSETQ.

The CDR3 is CASSSGAGGVYQPQHF. For the CDR3, the DNA is TGTGCCAGCAGCTCTGGCGCAGGGGGCGTCTATCAGCCCCAGCATTTT. This chain links TRBV5-6 with TRBJ1-5, with 8 bases fitting TRBD1. The CDR3 sequence is 16 residues long. From germline, CDR1 is SGHDT and CDR2 YYEEEE. Trimming at V came to 3 bases and at J to 5 bases, leaving 10 bases not matched to a gene.

The table lists this clone with a count of one. The V gene is TRBV28, the J gene TRBJ2-6; D remains unclear. Looked up from germline, CDR1 is MDHEN and CDR2 is SYDVKM. The CDR3 extends over 13 amino acids. Trimming shortened V by 3 bases and J by 5 bases, and 5 bases separated the two germline ends. CDR3 sequence (DNA): TGTGCCAGCAGTTTCCGTCGGGCCAACGTCCTGACTTTC. Translation: CASSFRRANVLTF.

This chain links TRBV9 with TRBJ1-3; 7 nucleotides align to TRBD1. The trim removed 3 bases at V and 3 bases at J, leaving 3 bases unmatched. The CDR3 extends over 14 amino acids. Germline CDR1 SGDLS, CDR2 YYNGEE. CDR3 bases: TGTGCCAGCAGCGCCCAGGGGGTTGGAAACACCATATATTTT. The encoded protein is CASSAQGVGNTIYF.

This rearrangement joins TRBV7-9 to TRBJ2-7; 10 positions match TRBD2. The J segment lost 6 bases and the V segment lost 5 bases, leaving 10 bases of the junction unmatched. The CDR3 extends over 15 amino acids. The germline gives CDR1 SEHNR, CDR2 FQNEAQ (reference sequence). The CDR3 bases are TGTGCCAGCAGCAACCGAGCGGGAGGGCCGGGCGAGCAGTACTTC. Encoded protein: CASSNRAGGPGEQYF.

V usage is TRBV7-8 and J usage is TRBJ2-1, with 10 positions matching TRBD1. Germline V gives CDR1 SGHVS, CDR2 FQNEAQ. V lost 3 bases to trimming and J lost 8 bases; unmatched junction nucleotides: 4. CDR3 length: 14 residues. The CDR3 DNA sequence: TGTGCCAGCAGCTTTGGACAGGGGGGGTATGAGCAGTTCTTC. Amino acids: CASSFGQGGYEQFF.

The V gene is TRBV28, the J gene TRBJ1-2, with 7 bases lining up with TRBD1. CDR1 is MDHEN and CDR2 is SYDVKM in the germline V gene. With V trimmed by 3 bases and J by 5 bases, 6 bases remained unmatched. This CDR3 is 14 amino acids long. The CDR3 DNA reads as TGTGCCAGCAGTTTTGACAGGGCGAGTTATGGCTACACCTTC. Amino acid sequence: CASSFDRASYGYTF.

This rearrangement joins TRBV12-5 to TRBJ2-7; TRBD2 aligns across 10 bases. CDR3 length: 13 residues. Germline-derived CDR1 and CDR2 are LGHNT and FRNRAP. The V and J ends lost 6 bases and 5 bases, in that order; junction bases with no gene match: 4. The CDR3 nucleotides are TGTGCTAGTGGCCAGGGACTAGCGAACGAGCAGTACTTC. It translates to CASGQGLANEQYF.

This clone appeared a single time. This chain connects TRBV4-2 to TRBJ1-2, with TRBD1 as a possible D gene (5 bases). V lost 1 base, J lost 1 base, and 10 bases lay in between. CDR3 size: 15 residues. The V gene's germline CDR1 is LGHNA and CDR2 YNFKEQ. As DNA, the CDR3 is TGTGCCAGCAGCCAAGGGACAACCTATAACTATGGCTACACCTTC. This codes for CASSQGTTYNYGYTF.

The chain is built from TRBV18 and TRBJ1-4; 9 nucleotides agree with TRBD1. CDR3 size: 14 residues. Per the germline V gene, CDR1 is KGHSH and CDR2 is LQKENI. With V trimmed by 3 bases and J by 4 bases, 0 bases remained unmatched. Here the CDR3 reads CASSPGQGNEKLFF. The CDR3 DNA reads TGTGCCAGCTCACCGGGACAGGGTAATGAAAAACTGTTTTTT.

This sequence joins TRBV12-2 and TRBJ1-3; the DNA was not used to check the table's D call, TRBD1. TRBV12-2 is a documented pseudogene. The CDR3 has 12 amino acids. CDR3 sequence reads: CASRPTSHTIYF. CDR3 coding DNA: TGTGCAAGTCGCCCGACATCGCACACCATATATTTT.

There are a few counts of this clone. The chain joins TRBV11-2 to TRBJ2-5, with TRBD2 matching over 8 bases. V dropped 3 bases and J dropped 5; count of bases not matched to a gene: 8. Germline V gene lookup returns CDR1 SGHAT and CDR2 FQNNGV. CDR3 length equals 15 residues. The CDR3 DNA reads as TGTGCCAGCAGCTTGGGGCTAGCGGGCCGGGAGACCCAGTACTTC. It specifies CASSLGLAGRETQYF.

V gene TRBV6-5 combines with J gene TRBJ1-5, with 7 positions matching TRBD1. The junction had 2 bases not matched to a gene; V was cut back by 0 bases and J by 3 bases. Germline V gives CDR1 MNHEY, CDR2 SVGAGI. The CDR3 loop spans 15 amino acids. The CDR3 here is CASSYSTGTNQPQHF. In DNA form, the CDR3 reads TGTGCCAGCAGTTACTCGACAGGGACCAATCAGCCCCAGCATTTT.

This sequence joins TRBV7-8 and TRBJ1-5; no definite D call. Trimming stripped 1 base from V and 7 bases from J, with 26 bases between. Germline assignment: CDR1 SGHVS and CDR2 FQNEAQ. CDR3 length: 19 residues. For the CDR3, the DNA is TGTGCCAGCAGCTTAGATTTTAGTCTCGGGATTCATGAAGGGCAGCCCCAGCATTTT. This gives the protein CASSLDFSLGIHEGQPQHF.

The rearrangement joins TRBV5-4 to TRBJ2-3; 16 bases map to TRBD2. Germline V CDR1 and CDR2: SGHNT, YYREEE (reference sequence). V dropped 4 bases and J dropped 2; count of bases not matched to a gene: 4. The CDR3 has 17 amino acids. The CDR3 sequence is CASSGTSGGASTDTQYF. The CDR3 DNA reads as TGTGCCAGCAGCGGGACTAGCGGGGGGGCTTCCACAGATACGCAGTATTTT.

The V gene is TRBV5-1, the J gene TRBJ2-1; D is perhaps TRBD1 (5 bases). The germline gives CDR1 SGHRS, CDR2 YFSETQ. The V end was cut by 0 bases, the J end by 4 bases, with 8 bases between. CDR3 size: 14 residues. The CDR3 DNA reads TGCGCCAGCAGCTTGGATTCAGGGTACAATGAGCAGTTCTTC. Its translation is CASSLDSGYNEQFF.

The chain combines TRBV18 with TRBJ1-1; a possible D gene is TRBD1 (6 bases). V lost 1 base and J lost 5, with 11 bases in between. The CDR3 consists of 14 residues. The germline CDR1 and CDR2 sequences are KGHSH and LQKENI. The DNA for the CDR3 is TGTGCCAGCTCACCACGTAAGGGGGGGACTGAAGCTTTCTTT. Translation: CASSPRKGGTEAFF.

This clone was recorded a few times. Written as DNA, the CDR3 is TGTGCCAGCAGCCAAGGCGGACAGAAATTTAACAATGAGCAGTTCTTC. The encoded protein is CASSQGGQKFNNEQFF. This chain links TRBV4-2 with TRBJ2-1, with D tentatively TRBD1 (6 bases). Germline V gives CDR1 LGHNA, CDR2 YNFKEQ. Trimming shortened V by 1 base and J by 5 bases, and 15 bases separated the two germline ends. The CDR3 runs 16 residues.

The chain has TRBV20-1 and TRBJ1-5, with 9 bases lining up with TRBD1. The CDR3 contains 14 residues. The germline CDR1 and CDR2 sequences are DFQATT and SNEGSKA (reference sequence). The trim removed 6 bases at V and 4 bases at J, leaving 7 bases unmatched. CDR3 in DNA: TGCAGTGCGAGTCGGGACAGGGCGAATCAGCCCCAGCATTTT. Amino acid sequence: CSASRDRANQPQHF.

The rearrangement links TRBV10-3 to TRBJ2-7; maybe TRBD2 (5 bases). CDR1 ENHRY and CDR2 SYGVKD come from the germline V gene. This CDR3 has 13 amino acids. V lost 3 bases and J 3 bases, leaving 9 bases between the germline ends. CDR3 amino acids: CAISDPAGYEQYF. The CDR3 bases are TGTGCCATCAGTGACCCGGCGGGCTACGAGCAGTACTTC.

The chain uses TRBV30 and TRBJ2-1; D is perhaps TRBD2 (5 bases). The CDR3 covers 11 residues. Per the germline V gene, CDR1 is GTSNPN and CDR2 is SVGIG (reference sequence). V was shortened by 1 base and J by 7 bases, with 5 bases between the two germline ends. The CDR3 region is CAWSGENEQFF. CDR3 nucleotide sequence: TGTGCCTGGAGTGGGGAGAATGAGCAGTTCTTC.

V gene TRBV7-9 combines with J gene TRBJ1-3, with D unresolved. The germline V gene encodes CDR1 SEHNR and CDR2 FQNEAQ (reference sequence). V was cut by 2 bases and J by 0 bases, with 17 bases left in between. This CDR3 has 18 amino acids. The CDR3 sequence is CASSLYRFGGFSGNTIYF. The CDR3 bases are TGTGCCAGCAGCTTATATCGGTTTGGCGGCTTCTCTGGAAACACCATATATTTT.

This rearrangement joins TRBV2 to TRBJ1-1, with D perhaps TRBD1 (6 bases). Germline V CDR1 and CDR2: SNHLY, FYNNEI. Trimming stripped 3 bases from V and 6 bases from J, with 14 bases between. The CDR3 length is 14 residues. The DNA of the CDR3 is TGTGCCAGCAGTGACAGGGGTACCGCAGCTGAAGCTTTCTTT. It is translated as CASSDRGTAAEAFF.

The chain combines TRBV30 with TRBJ2-2; TRBD1 might be the D (6 bases). CDR1 is GTSNPN and CDR2 is SVGIG in the germline V gene (reference sequence). Trimming removed 1 base from V and 5 bases from J, with 17 bases in between. The CDR3 totals 16 residues. CDR3 sequence reads: CAWSGRAGAWTGELFF. CDR3 nucleotides: TGTGCCTGGAGTGGTCGGGCAGGGGCGTGGACCGGGGAGCTGTTTTTT.

The J gene is TRBJ2-5, the V gene TRBV3-1 (or the pseudogene TRBV3-2), with 7 bases lining up with TRBD2. CDR3 length: 19 residues. Looked up from germline, CDR1 is LGHDT and CDR2 is YNNKEL (reference sequence). V lost 1 base, J lost 4 bases, and 18 bases stayed unmatched. Written as DNA, the CDR3 is TGTGCCAGCAGCCAAGTACATCAATTTCGCGGGAGTAGTGGAGAGACCCAGTACTTC. Protein product: CASSQVHQFRGSSGETQYF.